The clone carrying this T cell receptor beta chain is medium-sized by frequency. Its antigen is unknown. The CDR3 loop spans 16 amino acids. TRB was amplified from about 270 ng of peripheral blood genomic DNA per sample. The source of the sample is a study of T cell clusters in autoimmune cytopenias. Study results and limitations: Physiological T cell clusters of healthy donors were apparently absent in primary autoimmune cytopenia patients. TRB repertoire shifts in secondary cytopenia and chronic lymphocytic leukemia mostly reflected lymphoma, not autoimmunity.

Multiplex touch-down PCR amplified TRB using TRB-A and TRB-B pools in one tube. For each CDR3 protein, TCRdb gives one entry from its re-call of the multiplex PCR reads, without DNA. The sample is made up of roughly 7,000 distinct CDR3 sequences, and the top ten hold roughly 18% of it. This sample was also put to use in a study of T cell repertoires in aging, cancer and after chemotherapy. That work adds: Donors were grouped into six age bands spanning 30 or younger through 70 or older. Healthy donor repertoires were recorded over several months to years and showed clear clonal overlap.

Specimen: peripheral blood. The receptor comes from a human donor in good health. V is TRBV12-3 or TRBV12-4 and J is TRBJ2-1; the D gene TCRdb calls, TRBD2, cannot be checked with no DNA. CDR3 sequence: CASRSTSGGSLGEQFF.